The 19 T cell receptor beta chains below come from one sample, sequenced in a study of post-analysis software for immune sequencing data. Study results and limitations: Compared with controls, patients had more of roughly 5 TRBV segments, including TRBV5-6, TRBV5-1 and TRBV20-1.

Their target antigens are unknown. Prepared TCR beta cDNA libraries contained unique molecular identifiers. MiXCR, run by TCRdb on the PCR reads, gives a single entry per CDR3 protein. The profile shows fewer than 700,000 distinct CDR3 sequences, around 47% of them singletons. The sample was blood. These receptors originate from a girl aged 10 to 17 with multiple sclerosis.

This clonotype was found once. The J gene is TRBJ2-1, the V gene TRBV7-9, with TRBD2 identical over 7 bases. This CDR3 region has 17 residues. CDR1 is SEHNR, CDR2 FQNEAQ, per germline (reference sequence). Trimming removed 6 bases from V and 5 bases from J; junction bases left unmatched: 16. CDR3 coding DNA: TGTGCCAGCAGGGCTGGGGCTAGCGGACCATCCAACAATGAGCAGTTCTTC. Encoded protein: CASRAGASGPSNNEQFF.

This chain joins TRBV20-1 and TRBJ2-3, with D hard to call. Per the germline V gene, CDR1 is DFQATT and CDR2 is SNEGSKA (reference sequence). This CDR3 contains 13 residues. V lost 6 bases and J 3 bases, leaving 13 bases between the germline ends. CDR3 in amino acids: CSAGRWSTDTQYF. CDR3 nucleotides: TGCAGTGCAGGACGGTGGAGTACAGATACGCAGTATTTT.

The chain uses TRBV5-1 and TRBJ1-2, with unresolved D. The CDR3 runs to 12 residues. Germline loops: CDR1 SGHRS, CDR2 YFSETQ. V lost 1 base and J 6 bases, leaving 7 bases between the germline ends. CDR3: CASSLNTDGYTF. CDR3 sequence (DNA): TGCGCCAGCAGCTTGAACACGGATGGCTACACCTTC.

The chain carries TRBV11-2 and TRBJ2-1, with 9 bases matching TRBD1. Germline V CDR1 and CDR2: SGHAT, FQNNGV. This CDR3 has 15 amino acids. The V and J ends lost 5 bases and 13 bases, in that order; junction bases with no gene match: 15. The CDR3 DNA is TGTGCCAGCAGCGCCTACAGGGGGCCAGGAGAGACCCAGTTCTTC. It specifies CASSAYRGPGETQFF.

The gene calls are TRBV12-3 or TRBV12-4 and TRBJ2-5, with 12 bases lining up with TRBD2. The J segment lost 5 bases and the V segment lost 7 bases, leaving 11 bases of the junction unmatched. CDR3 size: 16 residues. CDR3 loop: CASKKSGTSGPETQYF. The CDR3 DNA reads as TGTGCCAGCAAAAAAAGCGGGACTAGCGGGCCGGAGACCCAGTACTTC.

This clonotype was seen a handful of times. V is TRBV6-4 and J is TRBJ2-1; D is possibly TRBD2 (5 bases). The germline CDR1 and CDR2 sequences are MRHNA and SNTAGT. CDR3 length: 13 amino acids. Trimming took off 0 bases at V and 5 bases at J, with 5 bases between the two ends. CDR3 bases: TGTGCCAGCAGTGACTCGACTAACAATGAGCAGTTCTTC. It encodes CASSDSTNNEQFF.

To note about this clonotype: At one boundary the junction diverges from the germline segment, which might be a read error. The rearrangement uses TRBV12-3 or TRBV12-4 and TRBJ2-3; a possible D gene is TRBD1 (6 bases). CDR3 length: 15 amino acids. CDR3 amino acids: CASSRDTGSTDTQYF. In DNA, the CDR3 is TGCGCCAGCAGCCGGGACACCGGAAGCACAGATACGCAGTATTTT.

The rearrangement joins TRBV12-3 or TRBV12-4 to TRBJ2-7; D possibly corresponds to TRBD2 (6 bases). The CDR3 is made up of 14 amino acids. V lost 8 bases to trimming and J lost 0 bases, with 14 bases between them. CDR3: CASRVAGNSYEQYF. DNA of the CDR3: TGTGCCAGCCGAGTGGCGGGAAACTCCTACGAGCAGTACTTC.

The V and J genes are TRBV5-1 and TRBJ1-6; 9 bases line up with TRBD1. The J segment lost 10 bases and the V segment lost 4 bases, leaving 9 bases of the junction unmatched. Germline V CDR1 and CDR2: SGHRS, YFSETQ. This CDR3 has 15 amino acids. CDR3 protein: CASSEGQGMGSPLHF. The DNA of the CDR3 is TGCGCCAGCAGCGAGGGACAGGGAATGGGGTCACCCCTCCACTTT.

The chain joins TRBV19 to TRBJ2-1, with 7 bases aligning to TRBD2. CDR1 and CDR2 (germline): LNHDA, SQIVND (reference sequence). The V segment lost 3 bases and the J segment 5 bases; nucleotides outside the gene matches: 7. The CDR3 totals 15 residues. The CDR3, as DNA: TGTGCCAGTAGTATGCGCGGGACTACCAACAATGAGCAGTTCTTC. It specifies CASSMRGTTNNEQFF. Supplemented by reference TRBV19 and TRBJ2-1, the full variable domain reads DGGITQSPKYLFRKEGQNVTLSCEQNLNHDAMYWYRQDPGQGLRLIYYSQIVNDFQKGDIAEGYSVSREKKESFPLTVTSAQKNPTAFYLCASSMRGTTNNEQFFGPGTRLTVL.

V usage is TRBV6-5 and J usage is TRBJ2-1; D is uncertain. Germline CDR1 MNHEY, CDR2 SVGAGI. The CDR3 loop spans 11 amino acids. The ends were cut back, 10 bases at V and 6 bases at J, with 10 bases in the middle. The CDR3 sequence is CAILASNEQFF. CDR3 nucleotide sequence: TGTGCCATTCTTGCTAGCAATGAGCAGTTCTTC.

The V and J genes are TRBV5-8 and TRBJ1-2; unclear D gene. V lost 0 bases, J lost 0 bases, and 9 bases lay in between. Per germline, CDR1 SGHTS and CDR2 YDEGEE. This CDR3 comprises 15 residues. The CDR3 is CASSLARWANYGYTF. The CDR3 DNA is TGTGCCAGCAGCTTGGCCAGGTGGGCTAACTATGGCTACACCTTC.

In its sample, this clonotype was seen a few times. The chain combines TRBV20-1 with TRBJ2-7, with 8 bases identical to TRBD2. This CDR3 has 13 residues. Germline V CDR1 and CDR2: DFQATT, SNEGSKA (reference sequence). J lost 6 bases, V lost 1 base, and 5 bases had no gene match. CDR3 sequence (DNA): TGCAGTGCTAGAGGCCAAGCGGGGGTCGAGCAGTACTTC. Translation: CSARGQAGVEQYF.

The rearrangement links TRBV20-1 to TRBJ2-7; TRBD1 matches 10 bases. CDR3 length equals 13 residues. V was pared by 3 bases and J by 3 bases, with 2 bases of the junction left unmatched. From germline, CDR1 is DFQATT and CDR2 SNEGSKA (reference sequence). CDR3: CSASDRGHYEQYF. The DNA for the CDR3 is TGCAGTGCTAGCGACAGGGGGCACTACGAGCAGTACTTC.

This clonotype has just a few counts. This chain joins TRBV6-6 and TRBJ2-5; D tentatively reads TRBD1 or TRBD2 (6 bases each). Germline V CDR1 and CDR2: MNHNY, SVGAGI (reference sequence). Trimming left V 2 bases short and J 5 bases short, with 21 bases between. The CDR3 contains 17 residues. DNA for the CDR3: TGTGCCAGCAGTTACACGCCCGGACAGTTGGAGGGGGAGACCCAGTACTTC. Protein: CASSYTPGQLEGETQYF.

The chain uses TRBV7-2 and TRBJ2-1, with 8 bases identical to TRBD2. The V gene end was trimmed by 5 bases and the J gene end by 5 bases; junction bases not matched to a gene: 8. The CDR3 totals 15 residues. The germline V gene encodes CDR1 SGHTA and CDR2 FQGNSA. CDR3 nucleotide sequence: TGTGCCAGCAGCCCACGGGCGGGGGGCCACAATGAGCAGTTCTTC. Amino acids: CASSPRAGGHNEQFF.

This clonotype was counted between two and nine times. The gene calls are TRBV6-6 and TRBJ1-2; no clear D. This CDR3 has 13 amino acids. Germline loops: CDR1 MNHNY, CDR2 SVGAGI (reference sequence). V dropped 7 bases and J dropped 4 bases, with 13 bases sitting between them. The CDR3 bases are TGTGCCAGCAACCTACAGTCCCCCTATGGCTACACCTTC. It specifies CASNLQSPYGYTF.

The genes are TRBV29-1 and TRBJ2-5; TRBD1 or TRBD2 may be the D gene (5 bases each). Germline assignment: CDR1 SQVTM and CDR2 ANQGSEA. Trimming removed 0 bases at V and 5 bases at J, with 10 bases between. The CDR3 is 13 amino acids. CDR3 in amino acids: CSVEDRGAETQYF. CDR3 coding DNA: TGCAGCGTTGAAGATCGGGGCGCGGAGACCCAGTACTTC.

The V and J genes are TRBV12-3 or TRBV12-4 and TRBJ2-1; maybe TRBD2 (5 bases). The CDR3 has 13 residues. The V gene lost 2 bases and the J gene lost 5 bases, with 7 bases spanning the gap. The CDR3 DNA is TGTGCCAGCAGTTTACACGGGGACAATGAGCAGTTCTTC. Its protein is CASSLHGDNEQFF.